This entry features one TCR beta chain sequence. The data were obtained in a study of blood T cell repertoires in COVID-19. Study at large: The United States, Italy and Spain supplied acute and convalescent COVID-19 samples. Nucleic acid was either cDNA or gDNA, and it came from T cells, B-cell-depleted T cells, or PBMCs.

The CDR3 is made up of 18 amino acids. Germline CDR1 LGHNA, CDR2 YNFKEQ. Trimming stripped 1 base from V and 0 bases from J, with 16 bases between. Per the original methods: How many nucleated cells were present was estimated from reference gene primer amplification. Repertoires were generated with immunoSEQ multiplex PCR, while TCRdb's copy carries only in-frame clones and drops some. V, J and clone size are those of that table, while D and trimming were read from the DNA. The repertoire holds roughly 140,000 clones, with 60% to 85% as singletons. The sequence was obtained from a man between 45 and 60 years old with active or convalescent COVID-19. What was sequenced was peripheral blood. This chain links TRBV4-2 with TRBJ2-1; D may be TRBD2 (6 bases). The CDR3 is CASSQVGPRDSSYNEQFF. In DNA, the CDR3 is TGTGCCAGCAGCCAAGTCGGTCCGCGGGATAGCTCCTACAATGAGCAGTTCTTC.